The rows below give T cell receptor beta chains drawn from one sample of a study of cytomegalovirus exposure and HLA in healthy donors. TCRdb keeps only in-frame clones here, not all; method: immunoSEQ multiplex PCR. The table lists under 300,000 clones, roughly 86% of them singletons. The sample consisted of PBMCs. The receptors stem from a young woman in good health and CMV-seropositive. Each CDR3 is given with its conserved first and last residue.

j_gene	v_gene	CDR3aa
TRBJ1-5	TRBV4-1	CASSQGQGNQPQHF
TRBJ2-7	TRBV2	CASRKNTGSGYEQYF
TRBJ1-2	TRBV6-6	CASSYRAGANYGYTF
TRBJ2-1	TRBV4-1	CASSQDPPGQAYNEQFF
TRBJ2-7	TRBV6-1	CASSEQSGRAGEQYF
TRBJ2-7	TRBV5-5	CASSPDRGGEQYF
TRBJ2-7	TRBV6-5	CASRPRAGGFYEQYF
TRBJ2-7	TRBV11-2	CASSRGLAVTYEQYF
TRBJ1-2	TRBV18	CASSPGGTPLLLGYTF
TRBJ2-5	TRBV29-1	CSVEGRQNQETQYF